Listed here are 14 T cell receptor beta chains from one sample, sequenced in a study of vaccination and CD4 T cells after COVID-19. Cultured CD4+ T cell DNA underwent sequencing with the Oncomine TCR Beta short-read assay. TCRdb redid the calling of the PCR reads with MiXCR, one entry per CDR3 protein. Among about 18,000 distinct CDR3 sequences, approximately 60% were seen once, and the ten largest hold roughly 7.9%. These receptors are not linked to any known antigen. Treatment: approximately 11-day PBMC culture with coronavirus spike peptide pools or control peptides (ViraFEST assay). The material sequenced was CD4+ T cells from blood, cultured in vitro. The receptors shown here come from a human donor who had recovered from COVID-19.

The chain links TRBV29-1 to TRBJ2-5, with D unresolved. The germline V gene has CDR1 SQVTM and CDR2 ANQGSEA. V gave up 3 bases and J gave up 4 bases, with 9 bases separating them. The CDR3 runs 12 residues. CDR3: CSVEEIRETQYF. The CDR3 coding sequence is TGCAGCGTTGAGGAGATCAGAGAGACCCAGTACTTC. The full variable domain, completed using reference TRBV29-1 and TRBJ2-5, is SAVISQKPSRDICQRGTSLTIQCQVDSQVTMMFWYRQQPGQSLTLIATANQGSEATYESGFVIDKFPISRPNLTFSTLTVSNMSPEDSSIYLCSVEEIRETQYFGPGTRLLVL.

The rearrangement joins TRBV11-1 to TRBJ1-1; possible D gene TRBD1, 5 bases. The CDR3 runs 18 residues. Trimming pared 1 base from V and 1 base from J, leaving 19 bases between. Germline V gene data show CDR1 as SGHAT and CDR2 as FQDESV (reference sequence). The chain's CDR3 is CASSLENAGGEANTEAFF. CDR3 nucleotides: TGTGCCAGCAGCTTAGAGAACGCAGGAGGGGAGGCGAACACTGAAGCTTTCTTT.

The V call is TRBV5-4, the J call TRBJ2-5; 9 bases agree with TRBD1. V was pared by 4 bases and J by 5 bases, with 9 bases of the junction left unmatched. This CDR3 has 15 amino acids. Germline-derived CDR1 and CDR2 are SGHNT and YYREEE (reference sequence). The CDR3 region has the DNA TGTGCCAGCAGCCTGGAGACAGGGGGGTGGGAGACCCAGTACTTC. Protein: CASSLETGGWETQYF.

This clonotype was counted only a few times. V is TRBV12-3 or TRBV12-4 and J is TRBJ2-7; 8 bases agree with TRBD2. The CDR3 length is 14 residues. Trimming at V came to 7 bases and at J to 2 bases, leaving 7 bases not matched to a gene. CDR3 nucleotide sequence: TGTGCCAGCAACCGGGAGGGCCCGCCCTACGAGCAGTACTTC. Translation: CASNREGPPYEQYF.

The chain is built from TRBV5-4 and TRBJ2-2; tentative D call: TRBD2 (6 bases). This CDR3 spans 15 amino acids. V was cut by 3 bases and J by 6 bases, with 15 bases left in between. The V gene's germline CDR1 is SGHNT and CDR2 YYREEE (reference sequence). The CDR3 sequence: CASSSTRLGPGELFF. As DNA, the CDR3 is TGTGCCAGCAGCTCAACCCGACTAGGCCCCGGGGAGCTGTTTTTT.

There are a few counts of this clonotype. This chain connects TRBV6-1 to TRBJ2-2; 11 bases line up with TRBD2. The CDR3 extends over 13 amino acids. The J segment lost 5 bases and the V segment lost 9 bases, leaving 2 bases of the junction unmatched. Per the germline V gene, CDR1 is MNHNS and CDR2 is SASEGT. The CDR3 nucleotides are TGTGCCAGTAGGACTAGCGGGACCGGGGAGCTGTTTTTT. This translates into CASRTSGTGELFF.

V is TRBV20-1 and J is TRBJ2-1; D uncertain. In germline, CDR1 is DFQATT, CDR2 SNEGSKA (reference sequence). This CDR3 comprises 14 residues. Trimming cost V 4 bases and J 5 bases, with 15 bases left between them. CDR3 bases: TGCAGTGCTACACCGGAATATTGGGACAATGAGCAGTTCTTC. Translation: CSATPEYWDNEQFF.

V is TRBV6-1 and J is TRBJ1-1; no reliable D call. In germline, CDR1 is MNHNS, CDR2 SASEGT. The V end lost 6 bases, the J end lost 6 bases, and 14 bases lay between the germline ends. The CDR3 is 13 residues long. DNA of the CDR3: TGTGCCAGCAGCCATCCCGCGGGTTCTGAAGCTTTCTTT. Translating gives CASSHPAGSEAFF.

This clonotype was counted a single time. V usage is TRBV6-1 and J usage is TRBJ1-2; no firm D call. The length of the CDR3 is 13 residues. V was clipped by 5 bases and J by 4 bases, with 11 bases between them. Per the germline V gene, CDR1 is MNHNS and CDR2 is SASEGT. CDR3 nucleotides: TGTGCCAGCAGTAAAGGACGAAGCTATGGCTACACCTTC. Residues: CASSKGRSYGYTF.

The chain couples TRBV7-3 to TRBJ2-5, with D uncertain. The CDR3 is made up of 13 amino acids. The germline V and J ends were trimmed by 4 bases and 5 bases, with 11 bases remaining between them. CDR1 is SGHTA, CDR2 FQGTGA, per germline. CDR3 loop: CASSSLLGETQYF. As DNA, the CDR3 is TGTGCCAGCAGCTCCCTTTTGGGGGAGACCCAGTACTTC.

The CDR3 sequence is CASITGSGNTIYF. In DNA, the CDR3 is TGCGCCAGCATCACAGGGTCTGGAAACACCATATATTTT. The chain is built from TRBV23-1 and TRBJ1-3, with D maybe TRBD1 (6 bases). TRBV23-1 has ORF status, its function being uncertain. V lost 7 bases and J lost 1, with 8 bases in between. CDR3 size: 13 residues.

This clonotype was found a few times. The V call is TRBV20-1, the J call TRBJ2-1, with D unclear. This CDR3 comprises 14 residues. Germline CDR1 and CDR2: DFQATT and SNEGSKA (reference sequence). V was cut by 3 bases and J by 5 bases, with 14 bases left in between. CDR3 protein: CSASHRFLDNEQFF. CDR3 nucleotides: TGCAGTGCTAGTCATAGATTTCTCGACAATGAGCAGTTCTTC.

This sequence joins TRBV28 and TRBJ1-5; 9 bases line up with TRBD1. J lost 5 bases, V lost 4 bases, and 6 bases had no gene match. Germline V CDR1 and CDR2: MDHEN, SYDVKM. CDR3 length: 15 amino acids. The CDR3 DNA follows: TGTGCCAGCAGTTCAGGGGACAGGGCGGATCAGCCCCAGCATTTT. Translation: CASSSGDRADQPQHF.

This clonotype has just a few counts. The rearrangement uses TRBV30 and TRBJ2-5; TRBD2 agrees at 13 bases. This CDR3 is 17 amino acids long. After removal of 3 bases from V and 1 base from J, the junction contained 8 bases not matched to a gene. Germline-derived CDR1 and CDR2 are GTSNPN and SVGIG (reference sequence). The CDR3 sequence is CAWRTSGRYGPQETQYF. Here the CDR3 DNA reads TGTGCCTGGAGGACTAGCGGGAGGTATGGGCCCCAAGAGACCCAGTACTTC.